This passage covers 30 T cell receptor beta chains from one sample sequenced in a study of PD-1 and CTLA-4 blockade in melanoma. Libraries were prepared by immunoSEQ multiplex PCR; TCRdb keeps only in-frame clonotypes and omits some of them. The data contain 25,000 to 35,000 clones, under 95% of them singletons. This material consisted of CD8+ T cells from peripheral blood, taken from a patient given anti-PD-1 treatment. The origin of the receptors is a human donor with melanoma.

CDR3 sequence: CASSFEDGANSPLHF. CDR3 in DNA: TGTGCCAGCAGCTTTGAGGACGGAGCTAATTCACCCCTCCACTTT. The chain combines TRBV7-9 with TRBJ1-6; no reliable D call. The CDR3 is 15 amino acids. The V end lost 3 bases, the J end lost 6 bases, and 12 bases lay between the germline ends. Germline V lookup: CDR1 SEHNR, CDR2 FQNEAQ (reference sequence). The full variable domain, rest sourced from reference TRBV7-9 and TRBJ1-6, is DTGVSQNPRHKITKRGQNVTFRCDPISEHNRLYWYRQTLGQGPEFLTYFQNEAQLEKSRLLSDRFSAERPKGSFSTLEIQRTEQGDSAMYLCASSFEDGANSPLHFGNGTRLTVT.

This clone was seen only once. DNA of the CDR3: TGCGCCAGCAGCCAAGGCCTCTTAGATTCACCCCTCCACTTT. Translation gives CASSQGLLDSPLHF. The rearrangement links TRBV4-1 to TRBJ1-6; D gene ambiguous. CDR1 is MGHRA and CDR2 is YSYEKL in the germline V gene. Deletions cut 1 base from V and 8 bases from J, with 9 bases between. The CDR3 length is 14 residues.

The rearrangement joins TRBV6-5 to TRBJ1-1; D is ambiguous. The CDR3 spans 15 residues. Looked up from germline, CDR1 is MNHEY and CDR2 is SVGAGI. Trimming pared 0 bases from V and 1 base from J, leaving 9 bases between. This CDR3 reads CASSYSGAENTEAFF. The CDR3 region has the DNA TGTGCCAGCAGTTACTCGGGAGCGGAGAACACTGAAGCTTTCTTT.

For the CDR3, the DNA is TGTGCCAGCAGTTTACAGAATAGCAATCAGCCCCAGCATTTT. Amino acid sequence: CASSLQNSNQPQHF. The V gene is TRBV27, the J gene TRBJ1-5, with D unresolved. The CDR3 sequence is 14 residues long. Looked up from germline, CDR1 is MNHEY and CDR2 is SMNVEV (reference sequence). The ends were cut back, 2 bases at V and 0 bases at J, with 5 bases in the middle.

Here the CDR3 reads CATSGAGQGSYEQYF. The CDR3 DNA reads TGTGCCACCAGCGGCGCGGGACAGGGATCCTACGAGCAGTACTTC. The chain employs TRBV15 and TRBJ2-7, with TRBD1 identical over 9 bases. This CDR3 region has 15 residues. After removal of 5 bases from V and 1 base from J, the junction contained 6 bases not matched to a gene. CDR1 and CDR2 from the germline V gene are LNHNV and YYDKDF (reference sequence).

The chain combines TRBV6-6 with TRBJ2-7; 10 bases are shared with TRBD1. After removal of 4 bases from V and 4 bases from J, the junction contained 4 bases not matched to a gene. The CDR3 sequence is 14 residues long. Germline CDR1 is MNHNY and CDR2 is SVGAGI (reference sequence). CDR3 in amino acids: CASSSPGQGYEQYF. CDR3 DNA: TGTGCCAGCAGTTCGCCGGGACAGGGGTACGAGCAGTACTTC.

The chain is built from TRBV15 and TRBJ1-2; TRBD1 aligns across 8 bases. J gave up 0 bases and V 5 bases, and 11 bases lay outside the gene matches. Germline V gives CDR1 LNHNV, CDR2 YYDKDF (reference sequence). The length of the CDR3 is 17 residues. CDR3 in amino acids: CATSADRGSLANYGYTF. The CDR3 DNA reads TGTGCCACCAGCGCTGACAGGGGATCCCTAGCTAACTATGGCTACACCTTC.

This clone has a single count. J is TRBJ1-5 and V is TRBV2; 10 nucleotides align to TRBD1. The V segment lost 4 bases and the J segment 5 bases; nucleotides outside the gene matches: 5. Germline V gives CDR1 SNHLY, CDR2 FYNNEI. This CDR3 has 15 amino acids. The CDR3 DNA sequence: TGTGCCAGCAGTGGTCCGGACAGGGGGTATCAGCCCCAGCATTTT. Translating gives CASSGPDRGYQPQHF.

This clone was recorded only once. One end of the junction does not line up with germline, which may come from a read error. J is TRBJ1-3 and V is TRBV5-1; unclear D gene. The CDR3 spans 14 residues. Germline V gene data show CDR1 as SGHRS and CDR2 as YFSETQ. CDR3 nucleotide sequence: TGCGCCAGCAGTTTGGAAAACTCTGGAAACACCATATATTTT. Protein sequence: CASSLENSGNTIYF.

V gene TRBV2 combines with J gene TRBJ2-5, with TRBD1 matching 10 bases. J lost 3 bases, V lost 6 bases, and 1 base had no gene match. CDR1 is SNHLY and CDR2 is FYNNEI in the germline V gene. This CDR3 spans 13 amino acids. Here the CDR3 DNA reads TGTGCCAGCAGAGGACAGGGGGAAGAGACCCAGTACTTC. Translation gives CASRGQGEETQYF.

This chain connects TRBV7-9 to TRBJ2-7; D is uncertain. Trimming left V 7 bases short and J 2 bases short, with 15 bases between. The CDR3 extends over 14 amino acids. The V gene's germline CDR1 is SEHNR and CDR2 FQNEAQ (reference sequence). CDR3 amino acids: CASTPPETPYEQYF. The CDR3 bases are TGTGCCAGCACCCCCCCCGAGACCCCCTACGAGCAGTACTTC.

This chain joins TRBV19 and TRBJ1-1; D is ambiguous. V was clipped by 3 bases and J by 4 bases, with 12 bases between them. The CDR3 totals 14 residues. CDR1 is LNHDA and CDR2 is SQIVND in the germline V gene (reference sequence). CDR3 in amino acids: CASSMTWGGTEAFF. The CDR3 DNA sequence: TGTGCCAGTAGTATGACCTGGGGTGGCACTGAAGCTTTCTTT.

The rearrangement uses TRBV3-1 (or the pseudogene TRBV3-2) and TRBJ2-7, with 7 bases matching TRBD2. The ends lost 0 bases at V and 7 bases at J; junction bases unmatched: 9. Per germline, CDR1 LGHDT and CDR2 YNNKEL (reference sequence). This CDR3 spans 15 amino acids. The CDR3 nucleotides are TGTGCCAGCAGCCAAGATGTTAGCGGGTTGACGGAGCAGTACTTC. Translated, it gives CASSQDVSGLTEQYF.

The CDR3 DNA reads TGTGCCAGCAGGCCTATAGCGGGAGGGGGGGCAGGCGAGCAGTACTTC. Protein: CASRPIAGGGAGEQYF. The chain links TRBV28 to TRBJ2-7, with 11 bases lining up with TRBD2. This CDR3 spans 16 amino acids. Germline loops: CDR1 MDHEN, CDR2 SYDVKM. Unmatched junction bases numbered 13, after V lost 6 bases and J lost 6 bases.

The V call is TRBV12-3 or TRBV12-4, the J call TRBJ2-7; no firm D call. The CDR3 runs 13 residues. The V gene lost 5 bases and the J gene lost 2 bases, with 10 bases spanning the gap. CDR3 residues: CASSGRQAYEQYF. DNA of the CDR3: TGTGCCAGCAGTGGCCGGCAGGCCTACGAGCAGTACTTC.

The V call is TRBV6-4, the J call TRBJ1-1; tentative D call: TRBD1 (6 bases). The CDR3 covers 13 residues. V was trimmed by 3 bases and J by 1 base, leaving 6 bases between them. Germline V gives CDR1 MRHNA, CDR2 SNTAGT. The CDR3 DNA reads TGTGCCAGCAGTGAGACAGGGAACACTGAAGCTTTCTTT. Translated: CASSETGNTEAFF.

A single count supports this clone. The chain is built from TRBV27 and TRBJ2-1, with unresolved D. V was pared by 2 bases and J by 4 bases, with 9 bases between. The V gene's germline CDR1 is MNHEY and CDR2 SMNVEV (reference sequence). The CDR3 is 14 residues long. The CDR3 DNA reads as TGTGCCAGCAGTTTAATTGAAGGATACAATGAGCAGTTCTTC. Its protein product is CASSLIEGYNEQFF.

This clone was observed once. V is TRBV30 and J is TRBJ1-1; perhaps TRBD1 as D (6 bases). Trimming took 2 bases from V and 0 from J, leaving 10 bases between them. The CDR3 is 14 amino acids. Per the germline V gene, CDR1 is GTSNPN and CDR2 is SVGIG (reference sequence). The CDR3 DNA reads TGTGCCTGGAGTCCCGGGACATTGAACACTGAAGCTTTCTTT. Its protein product is CAWSPGTLNTEAFF.

V gene TRBV19 combines with J gene TRBJ2-3; 7 bases line up with TRBD1. The V gene end was trimmed by 6 bases and the J gene end by 4 bases; junction bases not matched to a gene: 4. This CDR3 region has 13 residues. The germline V gene encodes CDR1 LNHDA and CDR2 SQIVND (reference sequence). Here the CDR3 reads CASSDRAPDTQYF. Written as DNA, the CDR3 is TGTGCCAGTAGCGACAGGGCCCCAGATACGCAGTATTTT.

J is TRBJ2-3 and V is TRBV27; unclear D gene. The germline CDR1 and CDR2 sequences are MNHEY and SMNVEV (reference sequence). The CDR3 loop spans 13 amino acids. V gave up 4 bases and J gave up 2 bases, with 7 bases separating them. CDR3 sequence: CASSSVFTDTQYF. In DNA form, the CDR3 reads TGTGCCAGCAGTTCCGTTTTCACAGATACGCAGTATTTT.

The chain combines TRBV30 with TRBJ2-7; TRBD1 matches at 7 bases. The junction had 7 bases not matched to a gene; V was cut back by 0 bases and J by 5 bases. The CDR3 has 14 residues. Germline CDR1 is GTSNPN and CDR2 is SVGIG (reference sequence). CDR3 loop: CAWSVRTGVNEQYF. CDR3 bases: TGTGCCTGGAGTGTTCGAACAGGGGTAAACGAGCAGTACTTC.

A note on this clone: Other DNA sequences in the sample encode the same CDR3. CDR3 loop: CASSSLAASTDTQYF. DNA of the CDR3: TGTGCCAGTAGTTCCCTAGCGGCTAGCACAGATACGCAGTATTTT. The rearrangement uses TRBV19 and TRBJ2-3; 7 bases align to TRBD2. Trimming at V came to 5 bases and at J to 0 bases, leaving 5 bases not matched to a gene. The length of the CDR3 is 15 residues. Looked up from germline, CDR1 is LNHDA and CDR2 is SQIVND (reference sequence). Full variable domain (remainder filled in from reference TRBV19 and TRBJ2-3): DGGITQSPKYLFRKEGQNVTLSCEQNLNHDAMYWYRQDPGQGLRLIYYSQIVNDFQKGDIAEGYSVSREKKESFPLTVTSAQKNPTAFYLCASSSLAASTDTQYFGPGTRLTVL.

This rearrangement joins TRBV25-1 to TRBJ2-7; TRBD1 aligns across 7 bases. Per the germline V gene, CDR1 is MGHDK and CDR2 is SYGVNS. The CDR3 length is 14 residues. Trimming at V came to 4 bases and at J to 2 bases, leaving 5 bases not matched to a gene. The CDR3 DNA sequence: TGTGCCAGCAGTGGCTGGGACAGACCCTACGAGCAGTACTTC. Translation: CASSGWDRPYEQYF.

The V and J genes are TRBV6-2 or TRBV6-3 and TRBJ2-7, with D possibly matching TRBD1 (5 bases). From germline, CDR1 is MNHEY and CDR2 SVGEGT. The CDR3 loop spans 15 amino acids. Trimming shortened V by 5 bases and J by 0 bases, and 14 bases separated the two germline ends. The CDR3 region is CASSPDSLGSYEQYF. In DNA form, the CDR3 reads TGTGCCAGCAGTCCAGACAGTCTGGGCTCCTACGAGCAGTACTTC.

The rearrangement links TRBV15 to TRBJ2-1; 7 bases match TRBD2. The CDR3 contains 16 residues. The V gene's germline CDR1 is LNHNV and CDR2 YYDKDF (reference sequence). After removal of 0 bases from V and 7 bases from J, the junction contained 9 bases not matched to a gene. CDR3 sequence reads: CATSRDRGSSVNEQFF. As DNA, the CDR3 is TGTGCCACCAGCAGAGATCGCGGGAGTAGTGTGAATGAGCAGTTCTTC.

In its sample, this clone was seen a few times. This rearrangement joins TRBV6-1 to TRBJ2-7; no firm D call. Germline V gives CDR1 MNHNS, CDR2 SASEGT. The CDR3 is 12 amino acids. Trimming took off 3 bases at V and 7 bases at J, with 10 bases between the two ends. As DNA, the CDR3 is TGTGCCAGCAGTGATGGGCCAGATGAGCAGTACTTC. Translated, it gives CASSDGPDEQYF.

This chain connects TRBV15 to TRBJ1-4; D perhaps matches TRBD1 (5 bases). With 4 bases removed from V and 0 bases from J, the gap between germline ends came to 9 bases. In germline, CDR1 is LNHNV, CDR2 YYDKDF (reference sequence). The CDR3 consists of 15 residues. The CDR3 protein is CATSIDSTTNEKLFF. In DNA form, the CDR3 reads TGTGCCACCAGCATAGACAGTACAACTAATGAAAAACTGTTTTTT.

The J gene is TRBJ2-1, the V gene TRBV18; D is ambiguous. CDR3 length: 13 residues. The ends were cut back, 2 bases at V and 5 bases at J, with 7 bases in the middle. Germline V gene data show CDR1 as KGHSH and CDR2 as LQKENI. The CDR3 loop reads CASSPNWDNEQFF. CDR3 coding DNA: TGTGCCAGCTCACCAAACTGGGACAATGAGCAGTTCTTC.

The chain uses TRBV5-4 and TRBJ2-1, with D maybe TRBD1 (6 bases). The V end was cut by 4 bases, the J end by 4 bases, with 6 bases between. The CDR3 extends over 12 amino acids. The V gene's germline CDR1 is SGHNT and CDR2 YYREEE (reference sequence). CDR3 sequence (DNA): TGTGCCAGCAGCCAGGGGTACAATGAGCAGTTCTTC. This translates into CASSQGYNEQFF. The full variable domain, completed using reference TRBV5-4 and TRBJ2-1, is ETGVTQSPTHLIKTRGQQVTLRCSSQSGHNTVSWYQQALGQGPQFIFQYYREEENGRGNFPPRFSGLQFPNYSSELNVNALELDDSALYLCASSQGYNEQFFGPGTRLTVL.

The CDR3 DNA follows: TGCGCCAGCAGTGAGTCGCGGGGAGATCAGCCCCAGCATTTT. It specifies CASSESRGDQPQHF. The V gene is TRBV10-1, the J gene TRBJ1-5; no firm D call. V was clipped by 0 bases and J by 5 bases, with 8 bases between them. Germline V gene data show CDR1 as WNHNN and CDR2 as SYGVQD (reference sequence). The CDR3 spans 14 residues.